One and the same sample provided the 17 T cell receptor beta chains below, sequenced in a study of T cells after yellow fever vaccination. TCRdb itself ran the 5' RACE reads through MiXCR, one entry per CDR3 protein. Here the sample spans around 150,000 distinct CDR3 sequences, around 7.2% being singletons. The sample here was CD4+ T cells sorted from PBMCs, taken 5 to 6 days after the first yellow fever vaccination. These receptors all come from a man aged 18 to 30 who received the YFV17D yellow fever vaccine.

J is TRBJ1-1 and V is TRBV18; no firm D call. The CDR3 totals 13 residues. Germline values: CDR1 KGHSH, CDR2 LQKENI. Trimming stripped 0 bases from V and 6 bases from J, with 8 bases between. CDR3 bases: TGTGCCAGCTCACCACCGGGGAAGGCTGAAGCTTTCTTT. This gives the protein CASSPPGKAEAFF.

This clonotype was counted a few times. V usage is TRBV20-1 and J usage is TRBJ2-2; no reliable D call. The germline V and J ends were trimmed by 1 base and 0 bases, with 6 bases remaining between them. The CDR3 loop spans 14 amino acids. Germline CDR1 DFQATT, CDR2 SNEGSKA (reference sequence). The CDR3 DNA reads as TGCAGTGCTAGAGCGGTAGCGAACACCGGGGAGCTGTTTTTT. Translated: CSARAVANTGELFF.

This clonotype came up a few times. The genes are TRBV4-3 and TRBJ1-6, with TRBD1 as a possible D gene (5 bases). CDR1 and CDR2 from the germline V gene are LGHNA and YSLEER. Trimming took off 0 bases at V and 4 bases at J, with 13 bases between the two ends. This CDR3 region has 17 residues. The CDR3 sequence: CASSQDKGMGYNSPLHF. The CDR3 DNA follows: TGCGCCAGCAGCCAAGATAAGGGGATGGGGTATAATTCACCCCTCCACTTT.

This clonotype was detected many times. The chain joins TRBV19 to TRBJ2-1, with D possibly being TRBD2 (7 bases). V lost 3 bases and J 10 bases, leaving 16 bases between the germline ends. This CDR3 is built from 14 residues. Germline CDR1 and CDR2: LNHDA and SQIVND (reference sequence). The CDR3 nucleotides read TGTGCCAGTAGTATCCCCCCCGGGGGGCAGGAGCAGTTCTTC. Amino acids: CASSIPPGGQEQFF.

This clonotype was observed at least ten times. This rearrangement joins TRBV5-1 to TRBJ2-7; D may be TRBD2 (6 bases). Germline V gene data show CDR1 as SGHRS and CDR2 as YFSETQ. The CDR3 has 15 residues. Trimming cost V 1 base and J 1 base, with 12 bases left between them. The CDR3 protein is CASSLIGGFSYEQYF. CDR3 coding DNA: TGCGCCAGCAGCTTGATTGGGGGGTTTTCCTACGAGCAGTACTTC.

This clonotype was counted at least ten times. The V call is TRBV6-2 or TRBV6-3, the J call TRBJ2-1; possible D gene TRBD2, 6 bases. Trimming took 6 bases from V and 4 from J, leaving 16 bases between them. This CDR3 is 15 amino acids long. Germline values: CDR1 MNHEY, CDR2 SVGEGT. This CDR3 is CASRDPGLRYNEQFF. CDR3 nucleotide sequence: TGTGCCAGCAGGGACCCGGGACTTAGGTACAATGAGCAGTTCTTC.

The CDR3, as DNA: TGCAGTGTGGAGGGGGAGAGCTCAACTAATGAAAAACTGTTTTTT. Translated: CSVEGESSTNEKLFF. The chain has TRBV20-1 and TRBJ1-4, with D tentatively TRBD1 (6 bases). The germline gives CDR1 DFQATT, CDR2 SNEGSKA (reference sequence). The CDR3 extends over 15 amino acids. Trimming took off 7 bases at V and 0 bases at J, with 15 bases between the two ends.

Comment on this clonotype: One end of the junction is discordant with germline, which a read error may explain. The chain couples TRBV11-2 to TRBJ2-6; TRBD1 matches at 9 bases. CDR1 and CDR2 from the germline V gene are SGHAT and FQNNGV. CDR3 length: 19 residues. CDR3 DNA: TGTGCCAGCAGCTCCCGAGGAGTGGACAGGGGTTCTGGGTCCAACGTCCTGACTTTC. Amino acids: CASSSRGVDRGSGSNVLTF.

This chain links TRBV3-1 with TRBJ2-2; TRBD1 or TRBD2 may be the D gene (6 bases each). The CDR3 is 15 residues long. V lost 6 bases and J 7 bases, leaving 18 bases between the germline ends. Germline values: CDR1 LGHDT, CDR2 YNNKEL (reference sequence). CDR3 sequence reads: CASSGGRGRSGELFF. In DNA form, the CDR3 reads TGTGCCAGCAGTGGCGGTCGGGGGCGGAGCGGGGAGCTGTTTTTT.

V and J are TRBV20-1 and TRBJ2-3; 11 bases map to TRBD2. In germline, CDR1 is DFQATT, CDR2 SNEGSKA (reference sequence). The V gene end was trimmed by 6 bases and the J gene end by 0 bases; junction bases not matched to a gene: 2. The CDR3 consists of 14 residues. Written as DNA, the CDR3 is TGCAGTGCGGTAGCGGGGGGGAGCACAGATACGCAGTATTTT. It specifies CSAVAGGSTDTQYF.

This clonotype has only a few counts. The chain carries TRBV7-2 and TRBJ1-3; weak D call: TRBD1 (6 bases). Germline V gene data show CDR1 as SGHTA and CDR2 as FQGNSA. V was clipped by 1 base and J by 4 bases, with 11 bases between them. This CDR3 contains 15 residues. The CDR3 is CASSLGGLEGNTIYF. The CDR3 coding sequence is TGTGCCAGCAGCTTAGGGGGGCTGGAGGGAAACACCATATATTTT.

At least ten counts were recorded for this clonotype. The V call is TRBV7-2, the J call TRBJ2-2, with a weak D call TRBD2 (6 bases). V was clipped by 6 bases and J by 4 bases, with 6 bases between them. The CDR3 sequence is 12 residues long. Germline CDR1 reads SGHTA; CDR2 reads FQGNSA. The CDR3 nucleotides read TGTGCCAGCAGGGGGGGCACCGGGGAGCTGTTTTTT. Protein: CASRGGTGELFF.

Many counts were recorded for this clonotype. The genes are TRBV29-1 and TRBJ2-3, with D possibly being TRBD1 (6 bases). Trimming stripped 4 bases from V and 0 bases from J, with 11 bases between. The CDR3 sequence is 14 residues long. Germline V gives CDR1 SQVTM, CDR2 ANQGSEA. The CDR3 here is CSVGGQGSTDTQYF. The CDR3 region has the DNA TGCAGCGTTGGAGGCCAGGGGAGCACAGATACGCAGTATTTT.

In regard to this clonotype: A much larger clone differs by one base, so this may be a read error. The chain couples TRBV18 to TRBJ2-1; 10 bases line up with TRBD1. V lost 5 bases and J lost 8; bases outside the gene matches: 15. The germline gives CDR1 KGHSH, CDR2 LQKENI. The CDR3 is made up of 17 amino acids. CDR3 in amino acids: CASSTVFTGQGRDEQFF. The CDR3 bases are TGTGCCAGCTCAACCGTATTTACGGGACAGGGGCGAGATGAGCAGTTCTTC.

The CDR3 DNA is TGCAGTGCTAGAGCGCGTCGCTCCGAGGACTATTCCCCACAAGAGACCCAGTACTTC. This gives the protein CSARARRSEDYSPQETQYF. This rearrangement joins TRBV20-1 to TRBJ2-5; perhaps TRBD2 as D (6 bases). The ends were cut back, 1 base at V and 2 bases at J, with 26 bases in the middle. The V gene's germline CDR1 is DFQATT and CDR2 SNEGSKA (reference sequence). The CDR3 consists of 19 residues.

This clonotype has just a few counts. The chain couples TRBV9 to TRBJ2-1, with D possibly TRBD2 on 7 matching bases. V gave up 0 bases and J gave up 5 bases, with 15 bases separating them. Germline V gene lookup returns CDR1 SGDLS and CDR2 YYNGEE. CDR3 length: 16 residues. CDR3 coding DNA: TGTGCCAGCAGCGTAGGAGGGGGGGGCGGAGACAATGAGCAGTTCTTC. Translated, it gives CASSVGGGGGDNEQFF.

This chain connects TRBV20-1 to TRBJ2-7; D unresolved. In germline, CDR1 is DFQATT, CDR2 SNEGSKA (reference sequence). V lost 3 bases to trimming and J lost 3 bases, with 9 bases between them. This CDR3 comprises 12 residues. The CDR3 DNA is TGCAGTGCTAGCCGGTGGAGCTACGAGCAGTACTTC. Its protein is CSASRWSYEQYF.